This TCR beta chain was sequenced for a study of blood T cell repertoires in COVID-19 (dated by TCRdb to about 2020). About the investigation overall: Samples from collaborators originated in the United States, Italy and Spain and spanned both the acute and convalescent phases of COVID-19. Samples came from the ongoing ImmuneRACE study (first 160 participants) plus 1,254 subjects from 6 global collaborators. Subjects who had been exposed to COVID-19, were actively infected with it, or had recovered from it provided the deeply sampled blood TCRbeta repertoires that made up the dataset. Where HLA class I and class II types were available, the types were taken from metadata supplied by the sample provider, not from assay-based typing. The material from the prospective study consisted of cDNA or gDNA derived from T cells, B-cell-depleted T cells, or PBMCs. Sample metadata almost always included a de-identified subject ID, COVID-19 status, age in years and sex. The repertoires were released in a freely available public database intended as a resource for research on the immune response to SARS-CoV-2.

Study-wide findings and limitations: The quantity of clinical and demographic metadata differed by source and by participant and was supplied without curation.

Reading the germline V gene gives CDR1 MGHRA and CDR2 YSYEKL. V is shortened by 0 bases, J by 4 bases, and the region joining them spans 9 bases. The CDR3 measures 14 amino acids from cysteine to phenylalanine. The CDR3 DNA has 42 bases and is translated from base 1. Participants in the prospective study were enrolled through a virtual design, were aged about 18 to 100 years, and lived in roughly 24 United States geographic areas. In the prospective study, participants were assigned to cohorts based on the clinical history participants reported in a screening survey and a study questionnaire. Exposed participants had been in contact, within 2 weeks of entering the study, with a person who had a PCR-confirmed or clinician-diagnosed case of COVID-19. In the prospective study, whole blood, serum and a nasopharyngeal or oropharyngeal swab were collected from each participant by mobile phlebotomists. Over a roughly 2-month period, participants in the prospective study had the option of providing additional blood draws and questionnaires. Blood samples from the prospective study were shipped frozen or at room temperature prior to DNA extraction.

TCRbeta CDR3 regions were amplified from genomic DNA using the immunoSEQ Assay, a bias-controlled multiplex PCR. The paper's processing steps were these. The number of nucleated cells in each sample was estimated by amplification of reference gene primers within the assay. To quantify the absolute abundance of each unique TCRbeta CDR3 rearrangement, sequence reads were collapsed and filtered. For each sample, productive Simpson clonality was calculated by taking the square root of Simpson's diversity index across productive rearrangements. What TCRdb holds here is the immuneACCESS table cut down to in-frame rearrangements. Part of the clones is not present; checked against another copy, under half of the missing clones reflect an unresolved V gene, and the others are unexplained. The V and J calls and the clone size are those of that table, but D and trimming were determined from the DNA. The sample table shows about 140,000 clones, and approximately 88% are seen once. The leading ten clones occupy around 5% of the sample.

This clone appeared a single time. Its antigen has not been determined. No clone much larger than this one lies a single base away; base qualities are absent. This same CDR3 is encoded by further DNA sequences in the sample. The rearrangement joined TRBV4-1 to TRBJ1-2, with the D gene call left open. The specimen was PBMCs or T cells enriched from blood (not recorded which). The sequence was obtained from a man between 65 and 85 years old who had been exposed to COVID-19. The DNA sequence follows: TGCGCCAGCAGCCAAGATCTGGGCAGCTATGGCTACACCTTC. Its protein reads: CASSQDLGSYGYTF.